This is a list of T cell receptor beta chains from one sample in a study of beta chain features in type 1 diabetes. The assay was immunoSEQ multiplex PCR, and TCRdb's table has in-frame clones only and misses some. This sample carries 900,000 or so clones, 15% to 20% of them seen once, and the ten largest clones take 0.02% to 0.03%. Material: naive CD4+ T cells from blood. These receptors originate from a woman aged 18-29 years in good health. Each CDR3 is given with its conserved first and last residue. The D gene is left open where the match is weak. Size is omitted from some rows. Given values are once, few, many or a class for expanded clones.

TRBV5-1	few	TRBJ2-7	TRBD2	TGCGCCAGCAGCCACCCTGGGGCGGGAGGCTACGAGCAGTACTTC	CASSHPGAGGYEQYF
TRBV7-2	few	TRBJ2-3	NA	TGTGCCAGCAGACCATTCCCGCCCCGGCCAGTCGGCACAGATACGCAGTATTTT	CASRPFPPRPVGTDTQYF
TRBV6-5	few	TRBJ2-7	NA	TGTGCCAGCAGTTATCGACCGGAAGGGGCCTACGAGCAGTACTTC	CASSYRPEGAYEQYF
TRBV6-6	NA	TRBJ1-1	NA	TGTGCCAGCACCCCCGACAGGTTGAACACTGAAGCTTTCTTT	CASTPDRLNTEAFF
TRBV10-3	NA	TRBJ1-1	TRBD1	TGTGCCATCAGGGGGACAGGAAACACTGAAGCTTTCTTT	CAIRGTGNTEAFF
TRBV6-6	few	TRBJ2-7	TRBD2	TGTGCCAGCAGTCCAGCGGGAGGGAAGGGCGAGCAGTACTTC	CASSPAGGKGEQYF
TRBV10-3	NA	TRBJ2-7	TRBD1	TGTGCCATCAGCAACAGGGGTCTCTCCTACGAGCAGTACTTC	CAISNRGLSYEQYF
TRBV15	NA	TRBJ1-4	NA	TGTGCCACCAGCAGAGACAGGATTAATGAAAAACTGTTTTTT	CATSRDRINEKLFF
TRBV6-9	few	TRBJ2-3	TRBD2	TGTGCCAGCCCCCGGGGGGATGGCACAGATACGCAGTATTTT	CASPRGDGTDTQYF
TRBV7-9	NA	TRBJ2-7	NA	TGTGCCAGCACCGTAGGGGACTACGAGCAGTACTTC	CASTVGDYEQYF
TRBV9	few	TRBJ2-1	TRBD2	TGTGCCAGCAGCGTAGAAGGACTAGCGTTAGCCGAGCAGTTCTTC	CASSVEGLALAEQFF
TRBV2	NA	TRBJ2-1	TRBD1	TGTGCCAGCAGCTTCCGGGACAGCTCCTACAATGAGCAGTTCTTC	CASSFRDSSYNEQFF
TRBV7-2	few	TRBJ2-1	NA	TGTGCCAGCAGTTGGACGGGGTACAATGAGCAGTTCTTC	CASSWTGYNEQFF
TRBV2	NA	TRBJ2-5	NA	TGTGCCAGCAGTGAAGCGCAAGGGGCAATGAGGGAGACCCAGTACTTC	CASSEAQGAMRETQYF